Described below is a single TCR beta chain sequence and its context. Its target is not known. The data belong to a study of PD-1 blockade in classical Hodgkin lymphoma. Germline V gene lookup returns CDR1 LNHDA and CDR2 SQIVND (reference sequence). CDR3 length: 17 amino acids. Germline trimming cut 4 bases from V and 7 bases from J; bases unmatched to any gene: 12. All the patients suffered relapse after autologous stem cell transplantation, and brentuximab vedotin exposure differed. Overall study results and limits: Among the patients, those starting nivolumab under 1 year after ASCT were excluded. Relapsed/refractory patients reportedly had the lowest baseline TCR diversity, below newly diagnosed patients, who were below healthy donors. Possibly reflecting disease activity or prior therapy, repertoire differences have causes that remain undefined.

Some clones are missing from TCRdb's copy, which holds only in-frame ones; the method was immunoSEQ multiplex PCR. In the table there are about 86,000 clones, roughly 89% of which are singletons. The specimen comprised peripheral blood mononuclear cells (PBMCs), sampled before the second cycle of nivolumab. The TCR comes from a human donor with classical Hodgkin lymphoma. This chain connects TRBV19 to TRBJ1-6, with TRBD1 matching over 8 bases. The CDR3 DNA follows: TGTGCCAGTAGTACCTATCAAAGACAGGGGCAGAATTCACCCCTCCACTTT. Translated: CASSTYQRQGQNSPLHF.